The 6 T cell receptor beta chains below come from one sample, sequenced in a study of post-analysis software for immune sequencing data. Overall study results and limits: Four or five TRBV segments, TRBV5-6, TRBV5-1 and TRBV20-1 among them, were found more frequent in patients than controls.

Unique molecular identifiers were built into the TCR beta cDNA libraries. MiXCR, applied by TCRdb to the PCR reads, yields one record per CDR3 protein. The table shows some 690,000 distinct CDR3 sequences, with about 27% occurring only once. No antigen has been assigned to these receptors. The specimen was blood. These receptors came from a girl aged 5 to 17 with multiple sclerosis.

About this clonotype: An end of the junction does not agree with germline; a read error may underlie this. The CDR3 region has the DNA TGTGCCAGCAGCCCTTCCCCCCAGGGAACCAATGGTTACACCTTC. It encodes CASSPSPQGTNGYTF. This chain uses TRBV7-9 with TRBJ1-2; tentatively, D is TRBD1 (5 bases). CDR3 length: 15 amino acids. Per the germline V gene, CDR1 is SEHNR and CDR2 is FQNEAQ (reference sequence).

This clonotype was seen only a few times. The CDR3: CSAKTGRDFYQPQHF. The CDR3 DNA is TGCAGTGCCAAGACAGGGAGGGATTTCTACCAGCCCCAGCATTTT. The rearrangement links TRBV20-1 to TRBJ1-5; 7 bases fit TRBD1. The CDR3 has 15 residues. Per the germline V gene, CDR1 is DFQATT and CDR2 is SNEGSKA (reference sequence). The ends lost 6 bases at V and 7 bases at J; junction bases unmatched: 15.

This clonotype was counted between two and nine times. V and J are TRBV6-5 and TRBJ1-6, with a weak D call TRBD1 (6 bases). Germline loops: CDR1 MNHEY, CDR2 SVGAGI. The germline V and J ends were trimmed by 2 bases and 9 bases, with 11 bases remaining between them. CDR3 size: 14 residues. CDR3 loop: CASSYTGRGSPLHF. DNA of the CDR3: TGTGCCAGCAGTTACACAGGGAGAGGTTCACCCCTCCACTTT.

The chain is built from TRBV18 and TRBJ2-3; D gene ambiguous. The ends were cut back, 6 bases at V and 0 bases at J, with 25 bases in the middle. This CDR3 is 19 amino acids long. Germline V lookup: CDR1 KGHSH, CDR2 LQKENI. The CDR3 protein is CASSRLKGSSTFSTDTQYF. The CDR3 coding sequence is TGTGCCAGCTCTCGGTTAAAAGGCAGTTCGACTTTCAGCACAGATACGCAGTATTTT.

The chain is built from TRBV20-1 and TRBJ2-7; D is tentatively TRBD1 or TRBD2 (5 bases each). Germline V gene sequence: CDR1 DFQATT, CDR2 SNEGSKA (reference sequence). The CDR3 contains 14 residues. Trimming shortened V by 0 bases and J by 3 bases, and 12 bases separated the two germline ends. The CDR3 is CSARDGGVGYEQYF. The CDR3 coding sequence is TGCAGTGCTAGAGATGGGGGAGTGGGCTACGAGCAGTACTTC.

The V gene is TRBV5-1, the J gene TRBJ2-1, with D perhaps given as TRBD1 or TRBD2 (6 bases each). V lost 0 bases and J 8 bases, leaving 12 bases between the germline ends. Germline V gives CDR1 SGHRS, CDR2 YFSETQ. CDR3 size: 14 residues. The CDR3 DNA reads TGCGCCAGCAGCTTGGCACAGGGACTCGATGAGCAGTTCTTC. This encodes CASSLAQGLDEQFF.